Listed here are 16 T cell receptor beta chains from one sample, sequenced in a study of T cells after yellow fever vaccination. TCRdb used MiXCR to reprocess the 5' RACE reads, holding one entry per CDR3 protein. The sample has about 350,000 distinct CDR3 sequences, around 10% seen once. Specimen: PBMCs, collected on the day of the first yellow fever vaccination. Receptors were obtained from a man younger than 30 who received the YFV17D yellow fever vaccine.

The chain recombines TRBV7-2 with TRBJ1-6, with unresolved D. The germline V gene encodes CDR1 SGHTA and CDR2 FQGNSA. The CDR3 has 11 residues. V shed 4 bases and J shed 11 bases, with 6 bases lying between them. The CDR3 loop reads CASSSGAPLHF. DNA for the CDR3: TGTGCCAGCAGCTCCGGGGCACCCCTCCACTTT.

This clonotype showed up many times. The chain links TRBV4-2 to TRBJ1-2; a possible D gene is TRBD1 (5 bases). The CDR3 contains 17 residues. Trimming shortened V by 0 bases and J by 8 bases, and 22 bases separated the two germline ends. Germline CDR1 is LGHNA and CDR2 is YNFKEQ. DNA of the CDR3: TGTGCCAGCAGCCAAGATAGCGCTAAGCCAGGGATTGTGGGCTACACCTTC. Its protein product is CASSQDSAKPGIVGYTF.

The chain is built from TRBV3-1 and TRBJ2-3; D is perhaps TRBD2 (6 bases). Trimming shortened V by 3 bases and J by 7 bases, and 14 bases separated the two germline ends. Germline-derived CDR1 and CDR2 are LGHDT and YNNKEL (reference sequence). The CDR3 is 14 amino acids. The CDR3 loop is CASSQSGTANTQYF. CDR3 DNA sequence: TGTGCCAGCAGCCAGAGTGGGACTGCTAATACGCAGTATTTT.

The CDR3 DNA sequence: TGTGCCAGCAGTGAATTGAATGAGCAGTTCTTC. Its protein is CASSELNEQFF. V usage is TRBV2 and J usage is TRBJ2-1; D is undetermined. The CDR3 runs 11 residues. V dropped 2 bases and J dropped 7 bases, with 3 bases sitting between them. In germline, CDR1 is SNHLY, CDR2 FYNNEI.

The gene calls are TRBV27 and TRBJ2-2; tentative D call: TRBD2 (6 bases). The length of the CDR3 is 13 residues. Deletions cut 10 bases from V and 4 bases from J, with 13 bases between. Germline assignment: CDR1 MNHEY and CDR2 SMNVEV (reference sequence). In DNA form, the CDR3 reads TGTGCCACCGCGGGACTTATCACCGGGGAGCTGTTTTTT. It translates to CATAGLITGELFF.

The chain recombines TRBV19 with TRBJ2-1; TRBD2 agrees at 7 bases. Per the germline V gene, CDR1 is LNHDA and CDR2 is SQIVND (reference sequence). The length of the CDR3 is 16 residues. V shed 6 bases and J 0 bases; nucleotides not matched to a gene: 8. This CDR3 is CASRPAGSSSYNEQFF. The CDR3 DNA follows: TGTGCCAGTAGACCAGCGGGGTCAAGCTCCTACAATGAGCAGTTCTTC.

The rearrangement joins TRBV4-1 to TRBJ2-1; possibly TRBD2 for D (5 bases). The CDR3 contains 17 residues. The germline V gene encodes CDR1 MGHRA and CDR2 YSYEKL. V dropped 0 bases and J dropped 7 bases, with 19 bases sitting between them. The CDR3 DNA is TGCGCCAGCAGCCAAGAAGGACTCTCAAACCTAGGAAATGAGCAGTTCTTC. Protein product: CASSQEGLSNLGNEQFF.

V gene TRBV24-1 combines with J gene TRBJ2-2, with a weak D call TRBD1 (6 bases). The CDR3 totals 16 residues. Germline V gene sequence: CDR1 KGHDR, CDR2 SFDVKD. Trimming stripped 3 bases from V and 2 bases from J, with 12 bases between. CDR3 nucleotides: TGTGCCACCAGTGATGGGACACTCTTCAACACCGGGGAGCTGTTTTTT. This encodes CATSDGTLFNTGELFF.

This clonotype occurred many times. The chain employs TRBV27 and TRBJ2-3, with D perhaps matching TRBD2 (6 bases). Trimming cost V 6 bases and J 3 bases, with 16 bases left between them. Per germline, CDR1 MNHEY and CDR2 SMNVEV (reference sequence). The CDR3 loop spans 15 amino acids. The CDR3 DNA is TGTGCCAGCAGCAGCCGGGAGACGTTGACAGATACGCAGTATTTT. The encoded protein is CASSSRETLTDTQYF.

The J gene is TRBJ1-2, the V gene TRBV18; D gene uncertain. V was shortened by 1 base and J by 4 bases, with 13 bases between the two germline ends. This CDR3 is 15 amino acids long. CDR1 is KGHSH and CDR2 is LQKENI in the germline V gene. CDR3 bases: TGTGCCAGCTCACCACGTGAGGGCGCGGGCTATGGCTACACCTTC. It specifies CASSPREGAGYGYTF.

The rearrangement uses TRBV20-1 and TRBJ1-6; 9 nucleotides agree with TRBD1. CDR1 is DFQATT and CDR2 is SNEGSKA in the germline V gene (reference sequence). V shed 1 base and J 11 bases; nucleotides not matched to a gene: 12. CDR3 length: 16 amino acids. CDR3 protein: CSARGPGQGSAPPLHF. The CDR3 DNA reads TGCAGTGCTAGAGGACCGGGACAGGGATCGGCTCCACCCCTCCACTTT.

This clonotype was detected a few times. V is TRBV12-3 or TRBV12-4 and J is TRBJ2-3; the D is unclear. CDR3 size: 14 residues. The V end lost 3 bases, the J end lost 2 bases, and 9 bases lay between the germline ends. CDR3 sequence (DNA): TGTGCCAGCAGTTTCGGTTCGGTCACAGATACGCAGTATTTT. Residues: CASSFGSVTDTQYF.

This chain links TRBV5-1 with TRBJ1-3; D is ambiguous. V lost 1 base to trimming and J lost 1 base, with 9 bases between them. The V gene's germline CDR1 is SGHRS and CDR2 YFSETQ. This CDR3 is 15 amino acids long. The CDR3 sequence is CASSLSVVSGNTIYF. The CDR3 DNA reads as TGCGCCAGCAGCTTGTCGGTTGTTTCTGGAAACACCATATATTTT.

The table lists this clonotype with a few counts. The V gene is TRBV18, the J gene TRBJ1-5, with TRBD1 matching over 12 bases. Germline CDR1 reads KGHSH; CDR2 reads LQKENI. J was trimmed by 6 bases and V by 3 bases; bases with no gene match: 6. The CDR3 totals 16 residues. The CDR3 is CASSPGTGGKLQPQHF. DNA of the CDR3: TGTGCCAGCTCACCTGGGACAGGGGGCAAACTTCAGCCCCAGCATTTT.

The chain combines TRBV29-1 with TRBJ2-7, with TRBD2 matching 7 bases. Trimming took 0 bases from V and 0 from J; bases not matched to a gene: 2. From germline, CDR1 is SQVTM and CDR2 ANQGSEA. The CDR3 has 14 residues. The CDR3 bases are TGCAGCGTTGAAGATGGGGGGGACTCCTACGAGCAGTACTTC. Its protein is CSVEDGGDSYEQYF.

This clonotype has just a few counts. V gene TRBV18 combines with J gene TRBJ1-1, with 9 bases lining up with TRBD1. Trimming removed 4 bases from V and 5 bases from J; junction bases left unmatched: 8. There are 15 residues in the CDR3. Germline lookup yields CDR1 KGHSH and CDR2 LQKENI. CDR3 nucleotide sequence: TGTGCCAGCTCACAAGCGACAGGGGGTGGGACTGAAGCTTTCTTT. Translating gives CASSQATGGGTEAFF.